Below are 14 T cell receptor beta chains sequenced from a single sample in a study of T cell repertoires in cytomegalovirus infection. TCRdb redid the calling of the reads with MiXCR, one entry per CDR3 protein. The table includes tens of thousands of distinct CDR3 sequences, under 4.5% detected once. The specimen sequenced was PBMCs. The receptors come from a human donor in good health (CMV status not recorded). Some clones in this sample may be carry-over from other donors' samples.

This clonotype was found many times. This chain links TRBV7-2 with TRBJ2-1; TRBD1 agrees at 11 bases. The V and J ends lost 1 base and 10 bases, in that order; junction bases with no gene match: 6. This CDR3 comprises 15 residues. Looked up from germline, CDR1 is SGHTA and CDR2 is FQGNSA. In DNA, the CDR3 is TGTGCCAGCAGCTTAGTGGGGGACAGGGGGTCCGAGCAGTTCTTC. This codes for CASSLVGDRGSEQFF. Using reference TRBV7-2 and TRBJ2-1 for the parts outside the CDR3, the full variable domain is GAGVSQSPSNKVTEKGKDVELRCDPISGHTALYWYRQSLGQGLEFLIYFQGNSAPDKSGLPSDRFSAERTGGSVSTLTIQRTQQEDSAVYLCASSLVGDRGSEQFFGPGTRLTVL.

Many counts were recorded for this clonotype. The chain links TRBV7-9 to TRBJ1-3; possibly TRBD1 for D (6 bases). The CDR3 has 15 residues. The V end lost 5 bases, the J end lost 0 bases, and 11 bases lay between the germline ends. Germline assignment: CDR1 SEHNR and CDR2 FQNEAQ (reference sequence). The CDR3, as DNA: TGTGCCAGCAGCCAACAGGGATACTCTGGAAACACCATATATTTT. Protein sequence: CASSQQGYSGNTIYF.

This clonotype was detected many times. V is TRBV7-2 and J is TRBJ1-5; 9 bases are shared with TRBD1. Germline trimming cut 5 bases from V and 6 bases from J; bases unmatched to any gene: 5. This CDR3 is built from 14 residues. The germline CDR1 and CDR2 sequences are SGHTA and FQGNSA. The CDR3 is CASSKTGGGQPQHF. Here the CDR3 DNA reads TGTGCCAGCAGCAAGACAGGGGGAGGTCAGCCCCAGCATTTT.

V gene TRBV2 combines with J gene TRBJ1-2; D unclear. V lost 2 bases and J lost 4, with 8 bases in between. The CDR3 is 13 amino acids. CDR1 and CDR2 from the germline V gene are SNHLY and FYNNEI. The CDR3 DNA follows: TGTGCCAGCAGTGAAACAAATGGCTATGGCTACACCTTC. Its translation is CASSETNGYGYTF. The whole variable domain, filled in from reference TRBV2 and TRBJ1-2, reads EPEVTQTPSHQVTQMGQEVILRCVPISNHLYFYWYRQILGQKVEFLVSFYNNEISEKSEIFDDQFSVERPDGSNFTLKIRSTKLEDSAMYFCASSETNGYGYTFGSGTRLTVV.

Ten or more counts support this clonotype. The rearrangement joins TRBV7-2 to TRBJ2-5, with D perhaps matching TRBD1 or TRBD2 (5 bases each). The ends were cut back, 5 bases at V and 0 bases at J, with 10 bases in the middle. The germline V gene has CDR1 SGHTA and CDR2 FQGNSA. This CDR3 has 14 residues. The CDR3 reads CASSRQRYQETQYF. The CDR3 DNA reads TGTGCCAGCAGCCGACAGCGGTACCAAGAGACCCAGTACTTC.

In this sample, this clonotype turned up many times. The chain links TRBV5-1 to TRBJ2-7; D may be TRBD2 (6 bases). The V end lost 3 bases, the J end lost 0 bases, and 10 bases lay between the germline ends. The CDR3 sequence is 14 residues long. CDR1 and CDR2 from the germline V gene are SGHRS and YFSETQ. CDR3 coding DNA: TGCGCCAGCAGCTCTGCGGGGAGCTCCTACGAGCAGTACTTC. Translation: CASSSAGSSYEQYF. The whole variable domain, remainder taken from reference TRBV5-1 and TRBJ2-7, is KAGVTQTPRYLIKTRGQQVTLSCSPISGHRSVSWYQQTPGQGLQFLFEYFSETQRNKGNFPGRFSGRQFSNSRSEMNVSTLELGDSALYLCASSSAGSSYEQYFGPGTRLTVT.

This clonotype was counted many times. The rearrangement links TRBV7-2 to TRBJ1-4; D uncertain. The CDR3 contains 14 residues. The V gene lost 4 bases and the J gene lost 5 bases, with 11 bases spanning the gap. CDR1 and CDR2 from the germline V gene are SGHTA and FQGNSA. The CDR3 reads CASSYDVGNEKLFF. As DNA, the CDR3 is TGTGCCAGCAGCTATGACGTAGGCAATGAAAAACTGTTTTTT.

This clonotype has ten or more counts. The V and J genes are TRBV6-5 and TRBJ2-1; maybe TRBD2 (6 bases). Germline-derived CDR1 and CDR2 are MNHEY and SVGAGI. The length of the CDR3 is 14 residues. The V and J ends lost 10 bases and 0 bases respectively, with 13 bases between them. DNA of the CDR3: TGTGCCACCAATAGCGGAGGCTCCTACAATGAGCAGTTCTTC. It is translated as CATNSGGSYNEQFF.

This clonotype has a count of ten or more. The genes are TRBV4-1 and TRBJ1-2; D gene unclear. The CDR3 runs to 13 residues. Between the trimmed V and J ends, which lost 0 bases and 8 bases, there was a span of 10 bases. Germline loops: CDR1 MGHRA, CDR2 YSYEKL. The CDR3 loop reads CASSQDSRGGYTF. As DNA, the CDR3 is TGCGCCAGCAGCCAAGACAGTCGTGGCGGCTACACCTTC.

At least ten counts were recorded for this clonotype. The chain has TRBV7-2 and TRBJ2-1, with TRBD2 matching 9 bases. Germline CDR1 is SGHTA and CDR2 is FQGNSA. V shed 4 bases, J shed 5 bases, and the junction held 9 bases outside the gene matches. The length of the CDR3 is 16 residues. DNA of the CDR3: TGTGCCAGCAGCTGGGGATTAGCGGGAGCCCACAATGAGCAGTTCTTC. This translates into CASSWGLAGAHNEQFF. The full variable domain, its missing parts supplied by reference TRBV7-2 and TRBJ2-1, is GAGVSQSPSNKVTEKGKDVELRCDPISGHTALYWYRQSLGQGLEFLIYFQGNSAPDKSGLPSDRFSAERTGGSVSTLTIQRTQQEDSAVYLCASSWGLAGAHNEQFFGPGTRLTVL.

This clonotype was found many times. J is TRBJ2-5 and V is TRBV7-9; unclear D gene. Between the trimmed V and J ends, which lost 7 bases and 5 bases, there was a span of 11 bases. There are 12 residues in the CDR3. Germline V lookup: CDR1 SEHNR, CDR2 FQNEAQ (reference sequence). The CDR3 DNA sequence: TGTGCCAGCACGAACCCTCTGGAGACCCAGTACTTC. Protein: CASTNPLETQYF. Drawing the rest from reference TRBV7-9 and TRBJ2-5, the complete variable domain is DTGVSQNPRHKITKRGQNVTFRCDPISEHNRLYWYRQTLGQGPEFLTYFQNEAQLEKSRLLSDRFSAERPKGSFSTLEIQRTEQGDSAMYLCASTNPLETQYFGPGTRLLVL.

This clonotype was seen ten or more times. V is TRBV7-2 and J is TRBJ1-1, with TRBD1 matching over 7 bases. The trim removed 2 bases at V and 2 bases at J, leaving 2 bases unmatched. The V gene's germline CDR1 is SGHTA and CDR2 FQGNSA. There are 14 residues in the CDR3. The CDR3 coding sequence is TGTGCCAGCAGCTTAAGGGGGCGAAACACTGAAGCTTTCTTT. Translation gives CASSLRGRNTEAFF.

This clonotype was detected many times. The V call is TRBV7-2, the J call TRBJ2-1; a weak D match, TRBD2 (7 bases). Between the trimmed V and J ends, which lost 4 bases and 1 base, there was a span of 17 bases. Per germline, CDR1 SGHTA and CDR2 FQGNSA. The CDR3 is 17 amino acids. CDR3 amino acids: CASSSAGRGYSYNEQFF. The CDR3 DNA follows: TGTGCCAGCAGCTCCGCGGGGAGGGGGTATTCCTACAATGAGCAGTTCTTC.

V is TRBV5-1 and J is TRBJ2-3; D unresolved. The germline V gene has CDR1 SGHRS and CDR2 YFSETQ. The CDR3 has 12 amino acids. V lost 4 bases, J lost 2 bases, and 5 bases lay in between. CDR3 coding DNA: TGCGCCAGCAGCACCCCCACAGATACGCAGTATTTT. It is translated as CASSTPTDTQYF.